These T cell receptor beta chains were read from a single sample in a study of metastatic and nonmetastatic thyroid tumors. MiXCR was used by TCRdb to re-call the PCR reads. The table has around 16,000 clones, more than 20% seen once; the top ten hold 10% to 15%. The sequencing sample was made of tumor tissue. The origin of the receptors is a male donor with papillary thyroid cancer or a benign thyroid nodule (not recorded which). Some clones in this sample may be carry-over from other donors' samples. The CDR3 runs from the conserved cysteine through the conserved F or W. A D gene is named only where the DNA matches it firmly. Clone size appears in some rows only: once, few, many, or a class for an expanded clone.

j_call: TRBJ2-1
clone_size: few
d_call: TRBD2
cdr3_length: 16
v_call: TRBV28
cdr3_nt: TGTGCCAGCGGGACTAGCGGGGTCCCGTCCTACAATGAGCAGTTCTTC
cdr3_aa: CASGTSGVPSYNEQFF

j_call: TRBJ1-4
clone_size: few
d_call: NA
cdr3_length: 15
v_call: TRBV2
cdr3_nt: TGTGCCAGCCTTCCCGAGCCTCGGGCTAATGAAAAACTGTTTTTT
cdr3_aa: CASLPEPRANEKLFF

j_call: TRBJ2-7
clone_size: NA
d_call: TRBD1
cdr3_length: 15
v_call: TRBV5-1
cdr3_nt: TGCGCCAGCAGCCCCTCCGGGACAGGATCTTACGAGCAGTACTTC
cdr3_aa: CASSPSGTGSYEQYF

j_call: TRBJ2-5
clone_size: NA
d_call: NA
cdr3_length: 12
v_call: TRBV10-3
cdr3_nt: TGTGCCACCAGGTGTTGGGGGGAGACCCAGTACTTC
cdr3_aa: CATRCWGETQYF

j_call: TRBJ1-6
clone_size: few
d_call: TRBD1
cdr3_length: 18
v_call: TRBV6-6
cdr3_nt: TGTGCCAGCAGCGCTAAACAGGGGTCGGTATCCTATAATTCACCCCTCCACTTT
cdr3_aa: CASSAKQGSVSYNSPLHF

j_call: TRBJ1-5
clone_size: many
d_call: NA
cdr3_length: 14
v_call: TRBV12-3/TRBV12-4
cdr3_nt: TGTGCCAGCACCGAGATGGGGGGGTGGCAGCCCCAGCATTTT
cdr3_aa: CASTEMGGWQPQHF

j_call: TRBJ2-1
clone_size: once
d_call: TRBD2
cdr3_length: 17
v_call: TRBV9
cdr3_nt: TGTGCCAGCAGCGTAGAGCCGCTTGGACTAGGAGGGCATGAGCAGTTCTTC
cdr3_aa: CASSVEPLGLGGHEQFF

j_call: TRBJ2-2
clone_size: NA
d_call: NA
cdr3_length: 16
v_call: TRBV6-1
cdr3_nt: TGTGCCAGCAGTGAATACGTCGGGTCACCTGACGGGGAGCCGTTTTTT
cdr3_aa: CASSEYVGSPDGEPFF

j_call: TRBJ2-7
clone_size: few
d_call: TRBD2
cdr3_length: 13
v_call: TRBV28
cdr3_nt: TGTGCCAGCAACCCGGGGGGGGCTTACGAGCAGTACTTC
cdr3_aa: CASNPGGAYEQYF

j_call: TRBJ2-7
clone_size: few
d_call: NA
cdr3_length: 12
v_call: TRBV6-1
cdr3_nt: TGTGCCAGTATAACAGGGCCAAGCGAGCAGTACTTC
cdr3_aa: CASITGPSEQYF

j_call: TRBJ2-7
clone_size: NA
d_call: NA
cdr3_length: 13
v_call: TRBV27
cdr3_nt: TGTGCCAGCAGTCCCGGACTACCTCCCGAGCAGTACTTC
cdr3_aa: CASSPGLPPEQYF

j_call: TRBJ2-1
clone_size: once
d_call: NA
cdr3_length: 17
v_call: TRBV24-1
cdr3_nt: TGTGCCACCAGTGATTCTCCGCTAGCGTCCGCCTACAATGAGCAGTTCTTC
cdr3_aa: CATSDSPLASAYNEQFF

j_call: TRBJ2-1
clone_size: many
d_call: TRBD1
cdr3_length: 16
v_call: TRBV19
cdr3_nt: TGTGCCAGTAGTAAACCGGGACAGGAGATTAACAATGAGCAGTTCTTC
cdr3_aa: CASSKPGQEINNEQFF

j_call: TRBJ2-1
clone_size: many
d_call: TRBD1
cdr3_length: 19
v_call: TRBV10-3
cdr3_nt: TGTGCCATCAGTGAATTGGGACAGGGGGCCAAGAAACCCTACAATGAGCAGTTCTTC
cdr3_aa: CAISELGQGAKKPYNEQFF

j_call: TRBJ1-3
clone_size: NA
d_call: TRBD1
cdr3_length: 14
v_call: TRBV20-1
cdr3_nt: TGCAGTGCTAGAAGAGACAGGGGCGGAAACACCATATATTTT
cdr3_aa: CSARRDRGGNTIYF

j_call: TRBJ2-7
clone_size: medium-sized
d_call: TRBD2
cdr3_length: 14
v_call: TRBV9
cdr3_nt: TGTGCCAGCAGCTACGGGGAGCGGGAGAGGGAGCAGTACTTC
cdr3_aa: CASSYGEREREQYF

j_call: TRBJ1-3
clone_size: many
d_call: NA
cdr3_length: 17
v_call: TRBV28
cdr3_nt: TGTGCCAGCAGTTTTCTCCCTGCCGAAAGCTCTGGAAACACCATATATTTT
cdr3_aa: CASSFLPAESSGNTIYF

j_call: TRBJ2-7
clone_size: medium-sized
d_call: NA
cdr3_length: 14
v_call: TRBV11-3
cdr3_nt: TGTGCCAGCAGCACCGGGACAACGGCAAACGAGCAGTACTTC
cdr3_aa: CASSTGTTANEQYF

j_call: TRBJ2-1
clone_size: many
d_call: TRBD1
cdr3_length: 16
v_call: TRBV4-1
cdr3_nt: TGCGCCAGCAGCCAAGGGACAGGGGGATCGACTAATGAGCAGTTCTTC
cdr3_aa: CASSQGTGGSTNEQFF

j_call: TRBJ1-1
clone_size: medium-sized
d_call: NA
cdr3_length: 14
v_call: TRBV12-3/TRBV12-4
cdr3_nt: TGTGCCAGCCAATCTCAAGGCCCCAACACTGAAGCTTTCTTT
cdr3_aa: CASQSQGPNTEAFF

j_call: TRBJ1-1
clone_size: NA
d_call: NA
cdr3_length: 15
v_call: TRBV2
cdr3_nt: TGTGCCAGCATTGGGAACAGGGTCGGGGACACTGAAGCTTTCTTT
cdr3_aa: CASIGNRVGDTEAFF

j_call: TRBJ2-7
clone_size: medium-sized
d_call: TRBD2
cdr3_length: 12
v_call: TRBV11-2
cdr3_nt: TGTGCCGCCCAATGGGGGGGCTACGAGCAGTACTTC
cdr3_aa: CAAQWGGYEQYF

j_call: TRBJ1-2
clone_size: few
d_call: NA
cdr3_length: 12
v_call: TRBV7-8
cdr3_nt: TGTGCCAGCAGCGCCCCTAACTATGGCTACACCTTC
cdr3_aa: CASSAPNYGYTF

j_call: TRBJ2-2
clone_size: many
d_call: NA
cdr3_length: 15
v_call: TRBV29-1
cdr3_nt: TGCAGCGTAAGGGGGATTGCACACCGTACCGGGGAGCTGTTTTTT
cdr3_aa: CSVRGIAHRTGELFF

j_call: TRBJ2-7
clone_size: NA
d_call: NA
cdr3_length: 15
v_call: TRBV11-2
cdr3_nt: TGTGCCAGCAGCCCGTTTGGCGGGCCCTCCTACGAGCAGTACTTC
cdr3_aa: CASSPFGGPSYEQYF

j_call: TRBJ2-5
clone_size: NA
d_call: NA
cdr3_length: 12
v_call: TRBV12-5
cdr3_nt: TGTGCTAGTGTTTTGTCTGGAGAGACCCAGTACTTC
cdr3_aa: CASVLSGETQYF

j_call: TRBJ1-6
clone_size: medium-sized
d_call: TRBD1
cdr3_length: 11
v_call: TRBV7-8
cdr3_nt: TGTGCCAGCAGCTCCCGACAGGGCCTCCACTTT
cdr3_aa: CASSSRQGLHF

j_call: TRBJ2-7
clone_size: NA
d_call: TRBD2
cdr3_length: 20
v_call: TRBV12-5
cdr3_nt: TGTGCTAGTGGTTTGGTACTCTCGGGACTAGCGGGAGTTGAGTCCTACGAGCAGTACTTC
cdr3_aa: CASGLVLSGLAGVESYEQYF

j_call: TRBJ2-7
clone_size: NA
d_call: TRBD2
cdr3_length: 15
v_call: TRBV30
cdr3_nt: TGTGCCTGGACGCCTAGCGGGAGTCAGGCCTACGAGCAGTACTTC
cdr3_aa: CAWTPSGSQAYEQYF

j_call: TRBJ2-2
clone_size: many
d_call: TRBD2
cdr3_length: 14
v_call: TRBV20-1
cdr3_nt: TGCAGTGCTAGAGCGGGAGGTGCCACCGGGGAGCTGTTTTTT
cdr3_aa: CSARAGGATGELFF

j_call: TRBJ2-7
clone_size: many
d_call: NA
cdr3_length: 14
v_call: TRBV9
cdr3_nt: TGTGCCAGCAGCGTAGCGGGGGGCCTCGACGAGCAGTACTTC
cdr3_aa: CASSVAGGLDEQYF

j_call: TRBJ1-4
clone_size: NA
d_call: NA
cdr3_length: 13
v_call: TRBV12-3/TRBV12-4
cdr3_nt: TGTGCCAGCAATGAGTGGGGGGGTGAAAAACTTTTTTTT
cdr3_aa: CASNEWGGEKLFF